This T cell receptor (beta chain) was captured by sequencing in a study of T cells in Graves' hyperthyroidism and ophthalmopathy. The source of the PBMCs was approximately 9.5 ml of fresh peripheral blood. Trimming took 5 bases from V and 4 from J, leaving 12 bases between them. Germline CDR1 is DFQATT and CDR2 is SNEGSKA (reference sequence). The CDR3 sequence is 12 residues long. Researchers amplified the TCR beta CDR3 regions from RNA transcripts. A set of HTBI primers served as the primers for a first-round RT-PCR of the TCR CDR3. Via MiXCR, TCRdb re-called the multiplex PCR reads, giving one row per CDR3 protein. The repertoire holds about 580,000 distinct CDR3 sequences, with approximately 15% as singletons.

The TCR originated in a woman in her 30s with Graves' hyperthyroidism that later progressed to Graves' ophthalmopathy. The sequencing sample was made of blood. This chain uses TRBV20-1 with TRBJ2-7, with no clear D. Here the CDR3 reads CSAVGKLYEQYF. The CDR3 coding sequence is TGCAGTGCTGTCGGTAAATTATACGAGCAGTACTTC.